These 10 T cell receptor beta chains share one sample of origin, sequenced in a study of shared clonotypes between healthy human individuals. This table comes from immunoSEQ multiplex PCR, and its TCRdb copy is limited to in-frame clones, with some not included. There are hundreds of thousands of clones in the sample; approximately 96% occur only once, and about 0.11% lies in the top ten. Positively selected for CCR7, the CD45RO-negative cells used as naive CD8 cells excluded terminally differentiated effector memory CD45RA+ cells. Input material: naive CD8+ T cells sorted from blood. The receptors were gathered from a woman in her twenties or thirties in good health.

The chain couples TRBV5-6 to TRBJ1-4; weak D call: TRBD1 (6 bases). The germline gives CDR1 SGHDT, CDR2 YYEEEE. The CDR3 runs 14 residues. V dropped 0 bases and J dropped 7 bases, with 10 bases sitting between them. CDR3 loop: CASSLAEDSEKLFF. Here the CDR3 DNA reads TGTGCCAGCAGCTTGGCCGAGGACAGTGAAAAACTGTTTTTT.

This clone was recorded once. CDR3 loop: CASLYEGLAGNQETQYF. The CDR3 DNA sequence: TGTGCCAGCTTATACGAGGGACTAGCGGGGAACCAAGAGACCCAGTACTTC. V gene TRBV2 combines with J gene TRBJ2-5, with 13 bases identical to TRBD2. Per the germline V gene, CDR1 is SNHLY and CDR2 is FYNNEI. The CDR3 loop spans 17 amino acids. J was trimmed by 0 bases and V by 8 bases; bases with no gene match: 9.

This clone was picked up one time. The genes are TRBV27 and TRBJ2-3; possibly TRBD1 for D (6 bases). Germline CDR1 MNHEY, CDR2 SMNVEV (reference sequence). V lost 8 bases and J lost 6, with 24 bases in between. This CDR3 is 16 amino acids long. The CDR3 sequence is CASESLGGGSADTQYF. Written as DNA, the CDR3 is TGTGCCAGCGAGAGTCTAGGGGGTGGAAGCGCCGATACGCAGTATTTT.

The CDR3 nucleotides are TGTGCCAGCAGCCAAGATTCTAGCGGGAGTTCTGAGCAGTTCTTC. As protein: CASSQDSSGSSEQFF. The chain is built from TRBV4-2 and TRBJ2-1, with 10 bases that match TRBD2. V gave up 0 bases and J gave up 9 bases; unmatched junction bases: 5. The CDR3 is 15 residues long. Germline CDR1 LGHNA, CDR2 YNFKEQ.

J is TRBJ1-2 and V is TRBV28; TRBD1 agrees at 7 bases. The CDR3 has 15 residues. Germline trimming cut 2 bases from V and 2 bases from J; bases unmatched to any gene: 5. In germline, CDR1 is MDHEN, CDR2 SYDVKM. CDR3 sequence reads: CASSLIRDRNYGYTF. CDR3 coding DNA: TGTGCCAGCAGTTTAATCCGGGACAGAAACTATGGCTACACCTTC.

The chain employs TRBV27 and TRBJ2-3; tentatively, D is TRBD2 (6 bases). V lost 4 bases and J 4 bases, leaving 12 bases between the germline ends. Germline V gene lookup returns CDR1 MNHEY and CDR2 SMNVEV (reference sequence). The CDR3 is 14 residues long. The CDR3 DNA reads as TGTGCCAGCAGTTCCGGGAGTCCCGCAGATACGCAGTATTTT. This codes for CASSSGSPADTQYF.

The rearrangement joins TRBV7-9 to TRBJ2-3; no reliable D call. Trimming took off 5 bases at V and 2 bases at J, with 8 bases between the two ends. The CDR3 contains 13 residues. Germline V CDR1 and CDR2: SEHNR, FQNEAQ (reference sequence). The chain's CDR3 is CASSPTITDTQYF. In nucleotides, the CDR3 is TGTGCCAGCAGCCCTACCATCACAGATACGCAGTATTTT.

The chain uses TRBV29-1 and TRBJ2-7; unclear D gene. V was cut by 4 bases and J by 5 bases, with 18 bases left in between. Germline V lookup: CDR1 SQVTM, CDR2 ANQGSEA. The CDR3 runs to 14 residues. The CDR3 DNA reads as TGCAGCGTTGGTGGTTCAGGAAACGGCCACGAGCAGTACTTC. Protein product: CSVGGSGNGHEQYF.

About this clone: Other DNA sequences in this sample translate to the same CDR3. The chain links TRBV7-7 to TRBJ2-7; a weak D match, TRBD2 (6 bases). There are 13 residues in the CDR3. V shed 3 bases and J shed 4 bases, with 10 bases lying between them. Germline V gene lookup returns CDR1 SSHAT and CDR2 FNYEAQ (reference sequence). Here the CDR3 DNA reads TGTGCCAGCAGCTTGGCGGGATCTTACGAGCAGTACTTC. Residues: CASSLAGSYEQYF.

This chain connects TRBV5-1 to TRBJ1-1; possibly TRBD1 for D (5 bases). V was pared by 4 bases and J by 5 bases, with 15 bases between. The length of the CDR3 is 14 residues. Germline CDR1 reads SGHRS; CDR2 reads YFSETQ. CDR3 sequence (DNA): TGCGCCAGCAGCGAGGTTCAGGGAGGGACTGAAGCTTTCTTT. Translated: CASSEVQGGTEAFF.